This T cell receptor beta chain derives from a study of blood T cell repertoires in COVID-19 (TCRdb year 2020). Regarding the study in general: The collaborator samples originated in the United States, Italy and Spain and spanned the acute and convalescent phases of COVID-19. The material from the prospective study consisted of cDNA or gDNA derived from T cells, B-cell-depleted T cells, or PBMCs. The dataset comprised deeply sampled blood TCRbeta repertoires from subjects exposed to, actively infected with, or recovered from COVID-19. The repertoires were released in a freely available public database intended as a resource for research on the immune response to SARS-CoV-2. Samples were obtained from the ongoing ImmuneRACE study (first 160 participants) and from 1,254 subjects provided by 6 global collaborators. The sample metadata nearly always contained a de-identified subject ID, COVID-19 status, age in years and sex. HLA class I and class II types, where available, came from metadata supplied by the sample provider rather than from assay-based typing. Overall study results and their limits: The amount of clinical and demographic metadata varied by source and participant and was provided uncurated.

Collaborating institutions collected whole blood in K2EDTA tubes following their own protocols. For TCRbeta analysis, collaborators shipped samples in one of three forms: frozen whole blood, isolated PBMCs, or DNA extracted from either of those sample types. On this clone: No cognate antigen has been identified for it. No base quality information exists; no much larger clone differs at one position. The sample holds other DNA sequences that translate to the same CDR3.

TCRbeta CDR3 regions were amplified from genomic DNA by means of the immunoSEQ Assay, a bias-controlled multiplex PCR. On the authors' methods: The number of nucleated cells in each sample was estimated from the amplification of reference gene primers within the assay. Sequence reads were collapsed and filtered to measure the absolute abundance of every unique TCRbeta CDR3 rearrangement. For each sample, productive Simpson clonality was calculated by taking the square root of Simpson's diversity index across productive rearrangements. As stored in TCRdb, this immuneACCESS dataset retains in-frame rearrangements with V and J assigned. A fraction of the clones does not appear; measured against another copy, unresolved V genes explain less than half of the discrepancy, and the remainder lacks a known reason. D and trimming were read from the DNA, whereas the V and J calls and clone size are those reported in that table. The sample profile shows around 34,000 clones; roughly four fifths of them were found once. Roughly 37% of the sample is held by the ten biggest clonotypes.

The CDR3 goes from the cysteine to the phenylalanine over 16 residues. Only CDR3 DNA is held: 48 bases, read in frame from base 1. From a lookup of the germline V gene, CDR1 and CDR2 are ENHRY and SYGVKD. V is clipped by 2 bases and J by 2 bases, and the sequence between their germline boundaries is 15 bases long. This sequence uses TRBV10-3 and TRBJ1-2; a weak D assignment points to TRBD1 (5 bases agree). The source is a man of 80 years or more with active or convalescent COVID-19. Sequenced input: peripheral blood. The DNA sequence reads TGTGCCATCAGTGAGCTCCCAGGGATCTCCAACTATGGCTACACCTTC. Its amino acids are CAISELPGISNYGYTF.